This record concerns one T cell receptor beta chain sequence. Antigen: not known. The CDR3 is 18 amino acids. CDR1 and CDR2 from the germline V gene are SGHDN and FVKESK. Unmatched junction bases numbered 17, after V lost 3 bases and J lost 4 bases. This sample stems from a study of T cell responses to AZD1222 COVID-19 vaccine. Whole-study context: Pooling covered second doses at about 4 or about 12 weeks. Study outcomes and limitations: Donors were chiefly white British, with a greater number of females, and clonal diversity was perhaps underestimated. Distributed over spike, vaccine-associated CD4 TCRs predominated at 160-218 and 743-854. The study sampled repertoires only after the peak T cell response.

Only in-frame clones appear in the TCRdb table, and some are missing; sequencing was by immunoSEQ multiplex PCR. The sample has about 92,000 clones; approximately 87% are singletons. Sequences were derived from peripheral blood, sampled on day 0 of AZD1222 vaccination. This TCR was recovered from an adult in good health. The rearrangement uses TRBV14 and TRBJ1-2, with 7 bases identical to TRBD1. The CDR3 DNA reads as TGTGCCAGCAGCCATGGATCGGGACAGTCCCTAGGGGGCTATGGCTACACCTTC. Protein sequence: CASSHGSGQSLGGYGYTF.